The next 25 T cell receptor beta chains were all read from a single sample in a study of PD-1 blockade in classical Hodgkin lymphoma. Time point reported: cycle 4 day 1 (C4D1), after five to seven weeks of nivolumab. Every single patient, without exception, relapsed after autologous stem cell transplantation, and brentuximab vedotin exposure varied. Profiling relied on immunoSEQ multiplex PCR, and the TCRdb table lists in-frame clones only, not all of them. This table holds around 93,000 clones, roughly 78% found once. This material consisted of peripheral blood mononuclear cells (PBMCs), taken before the fourth cycle of nivolumab. These receptor sequences come from a human donor with classical Hodgkin lymphoma.

This sequence joins TRBV6-6 and TRBJ2-2, with TRBD2 matching 9 bases. The germline V gene encodes CDR1 MNHNY and CDR2 SVGAGI (reference sequence). This CDR3 comprises 15 residues. The junction had 4 bases not matched to a gene; V was cut back by 5 bases and J by 3 bases. As DNA, the CDR3 is TGTGCCAGCAGTGGTAGCGGGAGCGACACCGGGGAGCTGTTTTTT. This encodes CASSGSGSDTGELFF.

The J gene is TRBJ2-5, the V gene TRBV5-1; 15 bases agree with TRBD2. The CDR3 extends over 18 amino acids. Germline V CDR1 and CDR2: SGHRS, YFSETQ. Trimming cost V 2 bases and J 2 bases; bases outside gene matches: 7. The CDR3 loop reads CASSFGLAGGPPQETQYF. CDR3 nucleotides: TGCGCCAGCAGCTTCGGACTAGCGGGAGGGCCCCCTCAAGAGACCCAGTACTTC.

The rearrangement links TRBV11-2 to TRBJ2-7; TRBD1 matches at 8 bases. Germline V CDR1 and CDR2: SGHAT, FQNNGV. The CDR3 is 15 amino acids. J gave up 1 base and V 4 bases, and 6 bases lay outside the gene matches. CDR3 sequence: CASSYTTGVSYEQYF. CDR3 sequence (DNA): TGTGCCAGCAGCTACACGACAGGGGTGTCCTACGAGCAGTACTTC.

This chain uses TRBV7-3 with TRBJ2-2; no reliable D call. V lost 4 bases to trimming and J lost 8 bases, with 11 bases between them. Per germline, CDR1 SGHTA and CDR2 FQGTGA. The CDR3 runs to 13 residues. In DNA form, the CDR3 reads TGTGCCAGCAGCTCGGGCCTTACTGGGGAGCTGTTTTTT. Translating it yields CASSSGLTGELFF. Based on the CDR3 plus reference TRBV7-3 and TRBJ2-2, the full variable domain is GAGVSQTPSNKVTEKGKYVELRCDPISGHTALYWYRQSLGQGPEFLIYFQGTGAADDSGLPNDRFFAVRPEGSVSTLKIQRTERGDSAVYLCASSSGLTGELFFGEGSRLTVL.

This rearrangement joins TRBV18 to TRBJ1-1; 7 bases agree with TRBD1. Per germline, CDR1 KGHSH and CDR2 LQKENI. CDR3 length: 17 amino acids. With V trimmed by 1 base and J by 0 bases, 8 bases remained unmatched. CDR3 loop: CASSPQGAGGMNTEAFF. As DNA, the CDR3 is TGTGCCAGCTCACCACAGGGGGCTGGAGGGATGAACACTGAAGCTTTCTTT.

The V and J genes are TRBV4-1 and TRBJ2-5, with 12 bases aligning to TRBD2. Germline CDR1 is MGHRA and CDR2 is YSYEKL. V trimming: 4 bases; J trimming: 5 bases; junction bases outside the gene matches: 11. The CDR3 is 17 amino acids. In nucleotides, the CDR3 is TGCGCCAGCAGCCGTCGACTAGCGGGAGCCCCTAGGGAGACCCAGTACTTC. Translated, it gives CASSRRLAGAPRETQYF.

The chain couples TRBV5-5 to TRBJ1-4; 8 bases align to TRBD1. Germline V lookup: CDR1 SGHKS, CDR2 YYEKEE (reference sequence). V lost 4 bases to trimming and J lost 8 bases; unmatched junction nucleotides: 10. The CDR3 is 15 amino acids. CDR3: CASSSGQGGPEKLFF. CDR3 coding DNA: TGTGCCAGCAGCAGCGGACAGGGCGGCCCAGAAAAACTGTTTTTT.

The table lists this clone with a count of one. The chain employs TRBV7-9 and TRBJ2-1; TRBD2 is a possible D gene (6 bases). Germline lookup yields CDR1 SEHNR and CDR2 FQNEAQ (reference sequence). Trimming took off 6 bases at V and 2 bases at J, with 17 bases between the two ends. The CDR3 length is 16 residues. CDR3 region: CASSLYGTPPYNEQFF. The CDR3 DNA follows: TGTGCCAGCAGTCTGTACGGGACTCCACCCTACAATGAGCAGTTCTTC. Drawing the rest from reference TRBV7-9 and TRBJ2-1, the complete variable domain is DTGVSQNPRHKITKRGQNVTFRCDPISEHNRLYWYRQTLGQGPEFLTYFQNEAQLEKSRLLSDRFSAERPKGSFSTLEIQRTEQGDSAMYLCASSLYGTPPYNEQFFGPGTRLTVL.

The rearrangement uses TRBV6-1 and TRBJ1-6, with a possible D match to TRBD1 (5 bases). V shed 9 bases and J shed 4 bases, with 10 bases lying between them. The CDR3 length is 13 residues. Germline CDR1 reads MNHNS; CDR2 reads SASEGT. For the CDR3, the DNA is TGTGCCAGTCCCGGGGGATATAATTCACCCCTCCACTTT. It is translated as CASPGGYNSPLHF.

The sample holds one count of this clone. The chain carries TRBV18 and TRBJ1-4, with D perhaps matching TRBD1 (6 bases). CDR1 KGHSH and CDR2 LQKENI come from the germline V gene. V was trimmed by 8 bases and J by 0 bases, leaving 25 bases between them. The CDR3 runs 19 residues. The CDR3 loop is CASNPSGWGAPATNEKLFF. The CDR3, as DNA: TGTGCCAGCAACCCAAGTGGATGGGGGGCCCCTGCAACTAATGAAAAACTGTTTTTT.

This chain links TRBV12-5 with TRBJ2-5; no definite D call. Germline assignment: CDR1 LGHNT and CDR2 FRNRAP. The V end was cut by 3 bases, the J end by 5 bases, with 7 bases between. This CDR3 is 12 amino acids long. The CDR3 sequence is CASGLGVETQYF. CDR3 bases: TGTGCTAGTGGTTTAGGTGTGGAGACCCAGTACTTC.

The chain has TRBV11-2 and TRBJ2-5, with D unresolved. With 3 bases removed from V and 1 base from J, the gap between germline ends came to 12 bases. The CDR3 has 15 residues. The germline V gene has CDR1 SGHAT and CDR2 FQNNGV. CDR3 residues: CASSFGPSSQETQYF. CDR3 coding DNA: TGTGCCAGCAGCTTCGGTCCCAGCAGCCAAGAGACCCAGTACTTC.

The chain is built from TRBV6-5 and TRBJ2-7; 9 nucleotides agree with TRBD1. CDR1 MNHEY and CDR2 SVGAGI come from the germline V gene. The CDR3 length is 15 residues. J gave up 3 bases and V 2 bases, and 5 bases lay outside the gene matches. CDR3 nucleotides: TGTGCCAGCAGTTACGGGACAGGGAGTTACTACGAGCAGTACTTC. It translates to CASSYGTGSYYEQYF.

V is TRBV4-3 and J is TRBJ2-7; D uncertain. The V gene's germline CDR1 is LGHNA and CDR2 YSLEER. The CDR3 contains 15 residues. Trimming removed 1 base at V and 6 bases at J, with 16 bases between. The CDR3 DNA reads TGCGCCAGCAGCCAAGCCCGGGCCCAGCATGGCGAGCAGTACTTC. This sequence encodes CASSQARAQHGEQYF.

The chain has TRBV30 and TRBJ2-5; D gene unclear. Between the trimmed V and J ends, which lost 0 bases and 1 base, there was a span of 6 bases. This CDR3 contains 13 residues. The germline V gene encodes CDR1 GTSNPN and CDR2 SVGIG (reference sequence). The DNA of the CDR3 is TGTGCCTGGAGTGTTGTCCGCCAAGAGACCCAGTACTTC. The encoded protein is CAWSVVRQETQYF.

The J gene is TRBJ2-1, the V gene TRBV12-5; D unresolved. Germline CDR1 LGHNT, CDR2 FRNRAP. This CDR3 region has 16 residues. With 3 bases removed from V and 5 bases from J, the gap between germline ends came to 17 bases. The CDR3 sequence: CASGLSVGQPNNEQFF. In DNA, the CDR3 is TGTGCTAGTGGTTTATCCGTTGGGCAGCCCAACAATGAGCAGTTCTTC.

This sequence joins TRBV28 and TRBJ2-7; D remains ambiguous. The CDR3 sequence is 13 residues long. V was cut by 6 bases and J by 7 bases, with 16 bases left in between. From germline, CDR1 is MDHEN and CDR2 SYDVKM. This CDR3 is CASSPPGPVEQYF. The CDR3 nucleotides are TGTGCCAGCAGCCCACCCGGGCCAGTTGAGCAGTACTTC.

This clone was seen a few times. The gene calls are TRBV5-1 and TRBJ2-7, with 9 nucleotides matching TRBD2. Looked up from germline, CDR1 is SGHRS and CDR2 is YFSETQ. With 0 bases clipped from V and 6 bases from J, the junction kept 13 bases outside the gene matches. The CDR3 has 17 amino acids. The CDR3 nucleotides are TGCGCCAGCAGCTTGGCCCCGTTAGCGGGAGCCATCGCCGAGCAGTACTTC. This codes for CASSLAPLAGAIAEQYF.

This chain joins TRBV5-8 and TRBJ2-7, with D unresolved. CDR1 and CDR2 from the germline V gene are SGHTS and YDEGEE. CDR3 size: 13 residues. Trimming cost V 2 bases and J 2 bases, with 8 bases left between them. CDR3 nucleotides: TGTGCCAGCAGCTTCCAGTTAACCTACGAGCAGTACTTC. Translated, it gives CASSFQLTYEQYF. The full variable domain, with the rest looked up from reference TRBV5-8 and TRBJ2-7, is EAGVTQSPTHLIKTRGQQATLRCSPISGHTSVYWYQQALGLGLQFLLWYDEGEERNRGNFPPRFSGRQFPNYSSELNVNALELEDSALYLCASSFQLTYEQYFGPGTRLTVT.

The chain combines TRBV6-5 with TRBJ1-2; no firm D call. Germline V gene sequence: CDR1 MNHEY, CDR2 SVGAGI. The CDR3 sequence is 12 residues long. The V end lost 3 bases, the J end lost 1 base, and 3 bases lay between the germline ends. CDR3 residues: CASSYGNYGYTF. The CDR3 bases are TGTGCCAGCAGTTATGGTAACTATGGCTACACCTTC.

The V call is TRBV5-1, the J call TRBJ1-2, with a weak D call TRBD1 (6 bases). CDR3 length: 14 amino acids. The V end lost 4 bases, the J end lost 5 bases, and 15 bases lay between the germline ends. Per the germline V gene, CDR1 is SGHRS and CDR2 is YFSETQ. In DNA form, the CDR3 reads TGCGCCAGCAGCGATCCCCGAGGGGGATATGGCTACACCTTC. This sequence encodes CASSDPRGGYGYTF.

This clone showed up just a few times. V gene TRBV7-2 combines with J gene TRBJ2-1, with D possibly being TRBD2 (5 bases). The V end lost 2 bases, the J end lost 3 bases, and 8 bases lay between the germline ends. Per germline, CDR1 SGHTA and CDR2 FQGNSA. The CDR3 is 14 residues long. The CDR3 is CASSLLDYYNEQFF. CDR3 DNA: TGTGCCAGCAGCTTACTCGACTACTACAATGAGCAGTTCTTC.

The rearrangement joins TRBV6-1 to TRBJ2-7, with D possibly matching TRBD2 (5 bases). CDR3 length equals 15 residues. Per germline, CDR1 MNHNS and CDR2 SASEGT. Trimming removed 4 bases from V and 3 bases from J, with 16 bases in between. CDR3 in DNA: TGTGCCAGCAGTGCTCGTCCAGAGCGGATCTACGAGCAGTACTTC. This gives the protein CASSARPERIYEQYF.

This chain connects TRBV7-3 to TRBJ2-3; D perhaps matches TRBD1 (5 bases). CDR3 length equals 14 residues. Per the germline V gene, CDR1 is SGHTA and CDR2 is FQGTGA. V was shortened by 5 bases and J by 6 bases, with 15 bases between the two germline ends. For the CDR3, the DNA is TGTGCCAGCAGCCTCAATGGGGCATGGGATACGCAGTATTTT. Translated, it gives CASSLNGAWDTQYF.

This clone was detected only once. The chain has TRBV5-5 and TRBJ2-5; D is possibly TRBD1 or TRBD2 (5 bases each). Germline V gives CDR1 SGHKS, CDR2 YYEKEE (reference sequence). Trimming shortened V by 2 bases and J by 1 base, and 12 bases separated the two germline ends. This CDR3 is built from 15 residues. The CDR3 DNA sequence: TGTGCCAGCAGCTTCGCAGGGAGCCCCCAAGAGACCCAGTACTTC. This gives the protein CASSFAGSPQETQYF.